These 27 T cell receptor beta chains originate from one sample sequenced in a study of OX40 agonist ivuxolimab in advanced cancers. Sequencing used immunoSEQ multiplex PCR; TCRdb keeps in-frame clones, though not all of them. In the table there are under 85,000 clones, approximately 95% of which are singletons. The specimen comprised CD4+ or CD8+ T cells sorted from blood, sampled in a trial of the OX40 agonist ivuxolimab. All receptors derive from an adult with an advanced solid tumor such as melanoma, head and neck, liver or kidney cancer.

In this sample, this clone turned up once. The V call is TRBV4-1, the J call TRBJ2-7; D gene ambiguous. The CDR3 extends over 15 amino acids. The V end lost 3 bases, the J end lost 2 bases, and 14 bases lay between the germline ends. Germline V gene data show CDR1 as MGHRA and CDR2 as YSYEKL. The CDR3 DNA follows: TGCGCCAGCAGCCATTTCTCGGCAGGAACCTACGAGCAGTACTTC. Encoded protein: CASSHFSAGTYEQYF.

This clone was found once. The rearrangement uses TRBV10-1 and TRBJ2-5; weak D call: TRBD2 (6 bases). The germline gives CDR1 WNHNN, CDR2 SYGVQD (reference sequence). V was cut by 5 bases and J by 4 bases, with 32 bases left in between. The CDR3 has 20 amino acids. This CDR3 reads CASSLLAASGFFKLGETQYF. The DNA of the CDR3 is TGCGCCAGCAGTCTACTCGCGGCGAGCGGGTTTTTCAAGCTAGGAGAGACCCAGTACTTC.

This sequence joins TRBV9 and TRBJ2-2; a possible D gene is TRBD1 (5 bases). Per germline, CDR1 SGDLS and CDR2 YYNGEE. The ends were cut back, 7 bases at V and 6 bases at J, with 13 bases in the middle. The CDR3 totals 13 residues. The CDR3 sequence: CASAQGSAGELFF. The DNA for the CDR3 is TGTGCCAGCGCCCAGGGCTCGGCCGGGGAGCTGTTTTTT.

The J gene is TRBJ1-4, the V gene TRBV27; D gene uncertain. Germline CDR1 is MNHEY and CDR2 is SMNVEV (reference sequence). V shed 4 bases and J shed 7 bases, with 10 bases lying between them. The CDR3 extends over 13 amino acids. This CDR3 is CASSSARVEKLFF. As DNA, the CDR3 is TGTGCCAGCAGTTCCGCGCGGGTTGAAAAACTGTTTTTT. The full variable domain, rest sourced from reference TRBV27 and TRBJ1-4, is EAQVTQNPRYLITVTGKKLTVTCSQNMNHEYMSWYRQDPGLGLRQIYYSMNVEVTDKGDVPEGYKVSRKEKRNFPLILESPSPNQTSLYFCASSSARVEKLFFGSGTQLSVL.

The table lists this clone with a few counts. The V and J genes are TRBV19 and TRBJ2-7, with D perhaps matching TRBD1 (5 bases). Germline V gene sequence: CDR1 LNHDA, CDR2 SQIVND (reference sequence). Deletions cut 2 bases from V and 1 base from J, with 9 bases between. This CDR3 spans 14 amino acids. The CDR3 coding sequence is TGTGCCAGTAGTATAAGTGCAGGGTCCTACGAGCAGTACTTC. Translating gives CASSISAGSYEQYF.

The gene calls are TRBV7-2 and TRBJ2-1; 8 bases agree with TRBD2. J gave up 7 bases and V 7 bases, and 24 bases lay outside the gene matches. The germline CDR1 and CDR2 sequences are SGHTA and FQGNSA. The CDR3 has 19 residues. Here the CDR3 reads CASILGVWREDIRGNEQFF. As DNA, the CDR3 is TGTGCCAGCATCCTTGGGGTCTGGCGGGAGGACATTCGGGGGAATGAGCAGTTCTTC.

The chain recombines TRBV15 with TRBJ2-7; D is possibly TRBD2 (6 bases). V shed 4 bases and J shed 6 bases, with 25 bases lying between them. Per germline, CDR1 LNHNV and CDR2 YYDKDF (reference sequence). This CDR3 spans 17 amino acids. The CDR3 region is CATSIRLSGLAEGEQYF. Written as DNA, the CDR3 is TGTGCCACCAGCATTCGTCTAAGCGGGCTGGCTGAAGGCGAGCAGTACTTC.

The rearrangement joins TRBV5-1 to TRBJ2-1; D is possibly TRBD2 (6 bases). In germline, CDR1 is SGHRS, CDR2 YFSETQ. V was cut by 3 bases and J by 3 bases, with 25 bases left in between. This CDR3 region has 19 residues. The CDR3 region has the DNA TGCGCCAGCAGCTCCAAAAGAGGGTGGGCGGGGTGGATCTACAATGAGCAGTTCTTC. Its protein product is CASSSKRGWAGWIYNEQFF. Complete variable domain (other parts from reference TRBV5-1 and TRBJ2-1): KAGVTQTPRYLIKTRGQQVTLSCSPISGHRSVSWYQQTPGQGLQFLFEYFSETQRNKGNFPGRFSGRQFSNSRSEMNVSTLELGDSALYLCASSSKRGWAGWIYNEQFFGPGTRLTVL.

The chain joins TRBV7-3 to TRBJ1-5; D is ambiguous. V lost 7 bases, J lost 0 bases, and 19 bases lay in between. This CDR3 is built from 17 residues. Germline-derived CDR1 and CDR2 are SGHTA and FQGTGA. The CDR3 DNA follows: TGTGCCAGCATTCTTCCAATCGGGGTTTATAGCAATCAGCCCCAGCATTTT. Translation gives CASILPIGVYSNQPQHF. The whole variable domain, filled in from reference TRBV7-3 and TRBJ1-5, reads GAGVSQTPSNKVTEKGKYVELRCDPISGHTALYWYRQSLGQGPEFLIYFQGTGAADDSGLPNDRFFAVRPEGSVSTLKIQRTERGDSAVYLCASILPIGVYSNQPQHFGDGTRLSIL.

This clone has a single count. The CDR3 loop reads CASSPRVNTEAFF. The CDR3 nucleotides read TGTGCCAGCAGCCCCAGGGTGAACACTGAAGCTTTCTTT. V and J are TRBV9 and TRBJ1-1, with D perhaps matching TRBD1 (5 bases). This CDR3 has 13 residues. The ends were cut back, 4 bases at V and 0 bases at J, with 7 bases in the middle. Germline CDR1 and CDR2: SGDLS and YYNGEE.

The chain couples TRBV7-2 to TRBJ2-3, with 7 bases lining up with TRBD2. CDR1 and CDR2 from the germline V gene are SGHTA and FQGNSA. The ends lost 2 bases at V and 2 bases at J; junction bases unmatched: 10. The CDR3 is 17 residues long. CDR3 nucleotide sequence: TGTGCCAGCAGCTTATTTGAGCGGGACTACTCCACAGATACGCAGTATTTT. Translation gives CASSLFERDYSTDTQYF.

The V gene is TRBV4-1, the J gene TRBJ1-1; no clear D gene. The germline V gene encodes CDR1 MGHRA and CDR2 YSYEKL. Deletions cut 0 bases from V and 1 base from J, with 3 bases between. The CDR3 covers 13 residues. CDR3 nucleotides: TGCGCCAGCAGCCAAGAAGCGAACACTGAAGCTTTCTTT. Translating it yields CASSQEANTEAFF.

The rearrangement uses TRBV4-3 and TRBJ2-7; D is perhaps TRBD1 or TRBD2 (5 bases each). V shed 0 bases and J shed 0 bases, with 12 bases lying between them. Germline V lookup: CDR1 LGHNA, CDR2 YSLEER. This CDR3 is 16 amino acids long. In DNA form, the CDR3 reads TGCGCCAGCAGCCAAGATCTACGAGGGACCTCCTACGAGCAGTACTTC. Translating gives CASSQDLRGTSYEQYF.

This clone was detected once. The rearrangement uses TRBV13 and TRBJ2-1, with no clear D. Looked up from germline, CDR1 is PRHDT and CDR2 is FYEKMQ (reference sequence). The CDR3 length is 14 residues. V lost 6 bases and J lost 2, with 11 bases in between. The CDR3 sequence: CASSTLSPYNEQFF. The CDR3 bases are TGTGCCAGCAGTACCCTAAGTCCCTACAATGAGCAGTTCTTC.

The rearrangement links TRBV5-1 to TRBJ2-5; 10 nucleotides agree with TRBD1. The germline CDR1 and CDR2 sequences are SGHRS and YFSETQ. The CDR3 sequence is 13 residues long. The trim removed 7 bases at V and 3 bases at J, leaving 3 bases unmatched. The chain's CDR3 is CASRGTGEETQYF. In DNA, the CDR3 is TGCGCCAGCCGAGGGACAGGGGAAGAGACCCAGTACTTC.

V is TRBV10-3 and J is TRBJ2-7, with TRBD2 matching 14 bases. V dropped 0 bases and J dropped 9; count of bases not matched to a gene: 7. The CDR3 is 16 residues long. Germline V gene sequence: CDR1 ENHRY, CDR2 SYGVKD. As DNA, the CDR3 is TGTGCCATCAGTGAGTCAATAGGACTAGCGGGAGGAGTGCAGTACTTC. Residues: CAISESIGLAGGVQYF.

The CDR3 spells CASSRGGDEQYF. The CDR3 coding sequence is TGTGCCAGCAGCCGTGGGGGCGACGAGCAGTACTTC. The chain uses TRBV6-5 and TRBJ2-7, with D perhaps matching TRBD1 (6 bases). This CDR3 comprises 12 residues. Deletions cut 6 bases from V and 5 bases from J, with 11 bases between. CDR1 is MNHEY, CDR2 SVGAGI, per germline.

The gene calls are TRBV29-1 and TRBJ1-2; D remains unclear. Germline CDR1 and CDR2: SQVTM and ANQGSEA. V shed 0 bases and J shed 4 bases, with 6 bases lying between them. This CDR3 contains 12 residues. The CDR3 DNA reads as TGCAGCGTTGAAGAAAACAGCTATGGCTACACCTTC. Its translation: CSVEENSYGYTF. The full variable domain, with the rest looked up from reference TRBV29-1 and TRBJ1-2, is SAVISQKPSRDICQRGTSLTIQCQVDSQVTMMFWYRQQPGQSLTLIATANQGSEATYESGFVIDKFPISRPNLTFSTLTVSNMSPEDSSIYLCSVEENSYGYTFGSGTRLTVV.

The chain couples TRBV13 to TRBJ2-6; 11 bases map to TRBD2. Germline V gives CDR1 PRHDT, CDR2 FYEKMQ (reference sequence). The CDR3 spans 21 residues. The V and J ends lost 3 bases and 0 bases, in that order; junction bases with no gene match: 13. CDR3 residues: CASSFTPGTSGGSSGANVLTF. The DNA of the CDR3 is TGTGCCAGCAGCTTTACCCCGGGGACTAGCGGCGGCTCCTCTGGGGCCAACGTCCTGACTTTC.

The rearrangement joins TRBV7-8 to TRBJ2-3, with unresolved D. The CDR3 has 17 amino acids. The V and J ends lost 4 bases and 2 bases respectively, with 19 bases between them. Germline V gene lookup returns CDR1 SGHVS and CDR2 FQNEAQ. CDR3 sequence reads: CASSSTPLDSHTDTQYF. CDR3 nucleotide sequence: TGTGCCAGCAGCTCAACCCCCCTCGACTCCCACACAGATACGCAGTATTTT.

This clone was found a few times. The chain employs TRBV2 and TRBJ1-2, with D possibly matching TRBD1 (5 bases). CDR1 is SNHLY and CDR2 is FYNNEI in the germline V gene. The CDR3 totals 10 residues. The V gene lost 8 bases and the J gene lost 12 bases, with 13 bases spanning the gap. CDR3 DNA sequence: TGTGCCAGCGCGGGACTTGTCCACACCTTC. Residues: CASAGLVHTF. The full variable domain, with the rest looked up from reference TRBV2 and TRBJ1-2, is EPEVTQTPSHQVTQMGQEVILRCVPISNHLYFYWYRQILGQKVEFLVSFYNNEISEKSEIFDDQFSVERPDGSNFTLKIRSTKLEDSAMYFCASAGLVHTFGSGTRLTVV.

The chain links TRBV19 to TRBJ1-2; 7 bases are a match to TRBD1. The germline V gene encodes CDR1 LNHDA and CDR2 SQIVND (reference sequence). Trimming took 3 bases from V and 6 from J; bases not matched to a gene: 10. CDR3 length equals 15 residues. The CDR3 region has the DNA TGTGCCAGTAGTATCCTACAGGGGATAAAGGATGGCTACACCTTC. Translation gives CASSILQGIKDGYTF.

This clone has just one count. The chain combines TRBV5-6 with TRBJ2-7; 9 bases align to TRBD1. Germline CDR1 reads SGHDT; CDR2 reads YYEEEE. V was clipped by 0 bases and J by 3 bases; unmatched bases: 7. The CDR3 contains 16 residues. The CDR3: CASSLGTGTGHYEQYF. DNA for the CDR3: TGTGCCAGCAGCTTGGGTACCGGGACAGGGCACTACGAGCAGTACTTC. Looking up the rest from reference TRBV5-6 and TRBJ2-7 gives the full variable domain: DAGVTQSPTHLIKTRGQQVTLRCSPKSGHDTVSWYQQALGQGPQFIFQYYEEEERQRGNFPDRFSGHQFPNYSSELNVNALLLGDSALYLCASSLGTGTGHYEQYFGPGTRLTVT.

The J gene is TRBJ2-1, the V gene TRBV13; D tentatively reads TRBD1 or TRBD2 (5 bases each). Germline CDR1 PRHDT, CDR2 FYEKMQ (reference sequence). CDR3 size: 15 residues. Deletions cut 2 bases from V and 3 bases from J, with 11 bases between. The CDR3 region is CASSLRGAGYNEQFF. The CDR3 DNA follows: TGTGCCAGCAGCTTACGGGGCGCGGGCTACAATGAGCAGTTCTTC.

The chain carries TRBV19 and TRBJ2-5, with D perhaps matching TRBD2 (5 bases). This CDR3 spans 16 amino acids. V dropped 5 bases and J dropped 5 bases, with 21 bases sitting between them. Germline-derived CDR1 and CDR2 are LNHDA and SQIVND (reference sequence). As DNA, the CDR3 is TGTGCCAGTAGTTCCCCGGCACACCGGAGGACGGAGACCCAGTACTTC. Its protein is CASSSPAHRRTETQYF. Filled out from reference TRBV19 and TRBJ2-5, the complete variable domain reads DGGITQSPKYLFRKEGQNVTLSCEQNLNHDAMYWYRQDPGQGLRLIYYSQIVNDFQKGDIAEGYSVSREKKESFPLTVTSAQKNPTAFYLCASSSPAHRRTETQYFGPGTRLLVL.

The gene calls are TRBV27 and TRBJ2-1; 12 bases align to TRBD2. This CDR3 is 13 amino acids long. Unmatched junction bases numbered 1, after V lost 7 bases and J lost 6 bases. Germline-derived CDR1 and CDR2 are MNHEY and SMNVEV (reference sequence). CDR3 sequence: CASTLAGGNEQFF. The CDR3 region has the DNA TGTGCCAGCACACTAGCGGGGGGCAATGAGCAGTTCTTC.

V gene TRBV5-4 combines with J gene TRBJ2-5, with D maybe TRBD2 (6 bases). The CDR3 spans 13 residues. CDR1 and CDR2 from the germline V gene are SGHNT and YYREEE (reference sequence). The V and J ends lost 5 bases and 5 bases respectively, with 13 bases between them. DNA for the CDR3: TGTGCCAGCAGACCGGGAGAGATGGAGACCCAGTACTTC. As protein: CASRPGEMETQYF.